The clone carrying this TCR beta chain was counted only a few times. A universal primer site was incorporated via template switching, and the cDNA contained unique molecular identifiers. TCRdb re-called the 5' RACE reads through MiXCR, storing one row per CDR3 protein. The sample includes some 270,000 distinct CDR3 sequences, approximately 8.6% of them seen just once. This entry comes from a study of identical twins. The V segment lost 4 bases and the J segment 0 bases; nucleotides outside the gene matches: 7. Germline V gene lookup returns CDR1 SGHRS and CDR2 YFSETQ. The CDR3 totals 16 residues. These records were also assigned to another study, of yellow fever vaccine responses in identical twins.

This clonotype was obtained from a woman aged 18 to 35 in good health. The chain carries TRBV5-1 and TRBJ2-1; the match to TRBD1 covers 7 bases. Sequencing input: CD8+ T cells sorted from blood. CDR3: CASSPNRDSSYNEQFF. Here the CDR3 DNA reads TGCGCCAGCAGCCCCAATCGGGACAGCTCCTACAATGAGCAGTTCTTC. Full variable domain (rest looked up from reference TRBV5-1 and TRBJ2-1): KAGVTQTPRYLIKTRGQQVTLSCSPISGHRSVSWYQQTPGQGLQFLFEYFSETQRNKGNFPGRFSGRQFSNSRSEMNVSTLELGDSALYLCASSPNRDSSYNEQFFGPGTRLTVL.